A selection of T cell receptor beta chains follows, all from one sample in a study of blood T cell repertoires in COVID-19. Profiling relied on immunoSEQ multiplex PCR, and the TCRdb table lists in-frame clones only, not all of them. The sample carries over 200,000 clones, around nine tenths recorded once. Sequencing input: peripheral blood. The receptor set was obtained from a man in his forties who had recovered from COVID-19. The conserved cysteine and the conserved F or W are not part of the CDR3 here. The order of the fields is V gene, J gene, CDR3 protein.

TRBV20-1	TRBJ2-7	SASLAGEQY
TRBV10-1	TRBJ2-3	ASRTGTGIRPTDTQY
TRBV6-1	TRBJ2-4	ASSEARLPRRGIQY
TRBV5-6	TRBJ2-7	ASSFAIAGASSYEQY
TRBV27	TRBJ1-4	ASSFSSYSTNEKLF
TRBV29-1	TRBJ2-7	SVEIAGGRYEQY
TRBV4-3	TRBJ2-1	ASSQDRSSGLLYNEQF
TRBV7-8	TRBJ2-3	ASSPPSYTQY
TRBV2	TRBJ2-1	ASIPGLAGGRDEQF
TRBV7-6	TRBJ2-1	ASSLVDRDRVQF
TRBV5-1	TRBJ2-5	ASSLAPAGGQETQY
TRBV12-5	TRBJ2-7	ASGPGAGGGLEQY
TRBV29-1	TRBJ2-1	SVAGVSGGEYNEQF
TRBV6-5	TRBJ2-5	ASSAAYQETQY
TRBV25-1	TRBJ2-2	ASRRGQSTGELF
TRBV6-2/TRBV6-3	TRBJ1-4	ASSILWGAAEKLF
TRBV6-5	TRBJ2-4	ASSAGQGLGGY
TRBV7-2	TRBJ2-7	ASSLGGGAAYEQY
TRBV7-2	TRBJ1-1	ASSLGYGGAF
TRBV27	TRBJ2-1	ASSGGLGLSSYNEQF
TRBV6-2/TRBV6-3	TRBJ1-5	ASSTGQLVYQPQH
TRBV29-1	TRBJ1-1	SVVVRENTEAF
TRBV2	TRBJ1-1	ASSRWPSNTEAF
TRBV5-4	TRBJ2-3	ASSFRTDTQY
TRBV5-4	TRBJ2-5	ASSQGQGSGETQY
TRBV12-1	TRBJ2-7	ASSFQPHRSSYEQY
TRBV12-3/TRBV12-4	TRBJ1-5	ASSWGRAQH
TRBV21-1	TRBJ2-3	ASPLPHGHTQY